The clone carrying this T cell receptor (beta chain) showed up just a few times. This record comes from a study of blood T cell repertoires in COVID-19. Background on the study: PBMCs, B-cell-depleted T cells, or T cells were the source of the cDNA or gDNA that made up the material.

V lost 6 bases to trimming and J lost 0 bases, with 12 bases between them. The CDR3 length is 15 residues. Germline values: CDR1 MDHEN, CDR2 SYDVKM. Assay used: immunoSEQ multiplex PCR; TCRdb lists only in-frame clones, some missing. The sample lists around 170,000 clones, less than 90% occurring once. The sequence was collected from a woman aged 40 to 50 with acute or convalescent COVID-19. Sequenced input: peripheral blood. The V call is TRBV28, the J call TRBJ2-1; no definite D call. CDR3 residues: CASRSSASSYNEQFF. The CDR3 DNA sequence: TGTGCCAGCAGAAGTTCTGCGAGCTCCTACAATGAGCAGTTCTTC.